The 8 T cell receptor beta chains listed next were all sequenced from one sample in a study of OX40 agonist ivuxolimab in advanced cancers. Sequencing was performed with immunoSEQ multiplex PCR; in TCRdb, only in-frame clones are kept and a portion is missing. The table records about 76,000 clones, 85% of them present only once. The sample consisted of CD4+ or CD8+ T cells sorted from blood, taken in a trial of the OX40 agonist ivuxolimab. The receptors were gathered from an adult with an advanced solid tumor such as melanoma, head and neck, liver or kidney cancer.

This clone was seen more than once but under ten times. The chain uses TRBV11-2 and TRBJ2-7; D ambiguous. Germline V gives CDR1 SGHAT, CDR2 FQNNGV. The ends were cut back, 8 bases at V and 2 bases at J, with 4 bases in the middle. The length of the CDR3 is 10 residues. CDR3: CASGAYEQYF. CDR3 in DNA: TGTGCCAGCGGCGCCTACGAGCAGTACTTC.

The rearrangement links TRBV10-1 to TRBJ2-7; 10 nucleotides match TRBD2. This CDR3 is built from 15 residues. V was pared by 5 bases and J by 0 bases, with 4 bases of the junction left unmatched. Germline V lookup: CDR1 WNHNN, CDR2 SYGVQD (reference sequence). In nucleotides, the CDR3 is TGCGCCAGCAGTAGGGAGCGGGAGGGCTCCTACGAGCAGTACTTC. Residues: CASSREREGSYEQYF.

The chain joins TRBV6-1 to TRBJ1-5, with TRBD1 as a possible D gene (6 bases). V lost 4 bases to trimming and J lost 10 bases, with 14 bases between them. Germline CDR1 reads MNHNS; CDR2 reads SASEGT. The CDR3 covers 13 residues. The CDR3 DNA reads as TGTGCCAGCAGTGTCGACAGGTTATATCCCCAGCATTTT. This encodes CASSVDRLYPQHF.

This chain links TRBV5-6 with TRBJ1-4; D possibly corresponds to TRBD1 (6 bases). The CDR3 length is 15 residues. Germline CDR1 and CDR2: SGHDT and YYEEEE. V dropped 0 bases and J dropped 4 bases, with 10 bases sitting between them. The CDR3 DNA reads TGTGCCAGCAGCTTGGCGGGGGCCTATAATGAAAAACTGTTTTTT. It translates to CASSLAGAYNEKLFF.

This sequence joins TRBV7-9 and TRBJ1-6; D gene uncertain. CDR1 and CDR2 (germline): SEHNR, FQNEAQ (reference sequence). This CDR3 has 13 amino acids. Trimming shortened V by 1 base and J by 8 bases, and 6 bases separated the two germline ends. CDR3 loop: CASSLEEDSPLHF. DNA for the CDR3: TGTGCCAGCAGCTTAGAGGAGGATTCACCCCTCCACTTT.

The chain couples TRBV9 to TRBJ2-4; D is ambiguous. Looked up from germline, CDR1 is SGDLS and CDR2 is YYNGEE. This CDR3 spans 14 amino acids. The V end lost 0 bases, the J end lost 3 bases, and 7 bases lay between the germline ends. Written as DNA, the CDR3 is TGTGCCAGCAGCGTAGCTAGTGACAAAAACATTCAGTACTTC. The encoded protein is CASSVASDKNIQYF.

The rearrangement uses TRBV30 and TRBJ2-5; D remains ambiguous. CDR3 size: 12 residues. The ends were cut back, 1 base at V and 5 bases at J, with 8 bases in the middle. Looked up from germline, CDR1 is GTSNPN and CDR2 is SVGIG (reference sequence). CDR3 sequence reads: CAWSDLGETQYF. CDR3 nucleotide sequence: TGTGCCTGGAGTGACCTGGGGGAGACCCAGTACTTC.

The chain recombines TRBV18 with TRBJ1-1, with a tentative D call TRBD1 (5 bases). Germline V gives CDR1 KGHSH, CDR2 LQKENI. The CDR3 runs to 18 residues. Trimming took off 3 bases at V and 1 base at J, with 21 bases between the two ends. CDR3 protein: CASSPGRGRISSNTEAFF. CDR3 nucleotide sequence: TGTGCCAGCTCACCGGGGAGGGGCAGAATAAGCTCGAACACTGAAGCTTTCTTT.